These 2 T cell receptor beta chains originate from one sample sequenced in a study of low-dose radiotherapy and immunotherapy resistance in tumors. With TRAV- and TRBV-specific primers, first-strand cDNA was made, covering the alpha and beta chains. TCR amplification used roughly 18 PCR cycles, a constant-region primer and a V-primer adapter. A single record per CDR3 protein comes from TCRdb applying MiXCR to the reads. The table lists 12,000 to 15,000 distinct CDR3 sequences, around 75% of them singletons, with less than 6% in the top ten. The receptors derive from a human donor with advanced metastatic prostate, ovarian, gallbladder or colorectal cancer (not recorded which). This table probably holds off-target reads from a library built for another chain.

The chain recombines TRBV6-1 with TRBJ2-2; a possible D gene is TRBD1 (6 bases). V gave up 10 bases and J gave up 4 bases, with 13 bases separating them. Per germline, CDR1 MNHNS and CDR2 SASEGT. This CDR3 region has 13 residues. Here the CDR3 DNA reads TGTGCCACGTCCAGGGGTCCCACCGGGGAGCTGTTTTTT. This encodes CATSRGPTGELFF.

The CDR3 here is CASSQEGRTGEYF. The CDR3 coding sequence is TGTGCCAGCAGCCAAGAAGGGAGGACAGGGGAGTATTTT. The J gene is TRBJ2-3, the V gene TRBV3-1, with 9 bases that match TRBD1. Germline V gene lookup returns CDR1 LGHDT and CDR2 YNNKEL (reference sequence). Trimming removed 0 bases from V and 13 bases from J; junction bases left unmatched: 5. This CDR3 has 13 residues.